Listed here are 7 T cell receptor beta chains from one sample, sequenced in a study of control samples from healthy donors and cancer patients. Repertoires were generated with immunoSEQ multiplex PCR, while TCRdb's copy carries only in-frame clones and drops some. The sample lists 160,000 or so clones, approximately 94% occurring once. The sequencing input was blood. All receptors derive from a woman aged 40 to 50 in good health.

The gene calls are TRBV5-1 and TRBJ1-1; D may be TRBD1 (6 bases). Germline CDR1 SGHRS, CDR2 YFSETQ. Between the trimmed V and J ends, which lost 4 bases and 0 bases, there was a span of 13 bases. The CDR3 covers 15 residues. The DNA of the CDR3 is TGCGCCAGCAGCCCTCGGACAGCTATGAACACTGAAGCTTTCTTT. This sequence encodes CASSPRTAMNTEAFF. The full variable domain, rest sourced from reference TRBV5-1 and TRBJ1-1, is KAGVTQTPRYLIKTRGQQVTLSCSPISGHRSVSWYQQTPGQGLQFLFEYFSETQRNKGNFPGRFSGRQFSNSRSEMNVSTLELGDSALYLCASSPRTAMNTEAFFGQGTRLTVV.

The chain employs TRBV7-2 and TRBJ1-1, with no clear D. With 2 bases removed from V and 1 base from J, the gap between germline ends came to 5 bases. The CDR3 extends over 13 amino acids. Germline lookup yields CDR1 SGHTA and CDR2 FQGNSA. The CDR3 loop is CASSLSKNTEAFF. The CDR3 DNA is TGTGCCAGCAGCTTATCTAAGAACACTGAAGCTTTCTTT.

This chain uses TRBV3-1 (or the pseudogene TRBV3-2) with TRBJ2-4; the match to TRBD1 covers 8 bases. Germline-derived CDR1 and CDR2 are LGHDT and YNNKEL (reference sequence). This CDR3 region has 15 residues. V trimming: 4 bases; J trimming: 1 base; junction bases outside the gene matches: 3. CDR3 loop: CASSPDRGAKNIQYF. CDR3 bases: TGTGCCAGCAGCCCCGACAGGGGCGCCAAAAACATTCAGTACTTC.

The chain links TRBV6-5 to TRBJ2-4; 8 bases are a match to TRBD1. The CDR3 has 14 residues. Losses at the gene ends were 5 bases for V and 6 bases for J; bases not matched to a gene: 6. The V gene's germline CDR1 is MNHEY and CDR2 SVGAGI. The CDR3 DNA reads TGTGCCAGCAGTAAGGGACAGGATGGAAACATTCAGTACTTC. Translation gives CASSKGQDGNIQYF.

This clone has a single count. V usage is TRBV15 and J usage is TRBJ1-4; D remains unclear. Germline CDR1 is LNHNV and CDR2 is YYDKDF (reference sequence). Trimming left V 3 bases short and J 14 bases short, with 16 bases between. The CDR3 contains 13 residues. CDR3 nucleotides: TGTGCCACCAGCAGCAAGACTTCAGGTGTTCTGTTTTTT. Its protein is CATSSKTSGVLFF.

The V gene is TRBV30, the J gene TRBJ2-2, with TRBD2 matching over 10 bases. The V gene's germline CDR1 is GTSNPN and CDR2 SVGIG (reference sequence). V lost 0 bases, J lost 6 bases, and 4 bases stayed unmatched. The CDR3 is 15 amino acids. The CDR3 reads CAWSVLSGRAGELFF. The CDR3, as DNA: TGTGCCTGGAGTGTACTAAGCGGGAGGGCCGGGGAGCTGTTTTTT.

Here the CDR3 reads CASSQESGYGSPLHF. The CDR3 region has the DNA TGCGCCAGCAGCCAAGAATCGGGGTACGGTTCACCCCTCCACTTT. The gene calls are TRBV4-3 and TRBJ1-6; D not certain. V lost 0 bases and J lost 9, with 12 bases in between. This CDR3 region has 15 residues. Looked up from germline, CDR1 is LGHNA and CDR2 is YSLEER.